Below are 30 T cell receptor beta chains sequenced from a single sample in a study of cytomegalovirus exposure and HLA in healthy donors. Both 60 Vbeta primers and 13 Jbeta primers went into the PCR. The repertoire was sequenced with immunoSEQ multiplex PCR; TCRdb's copy has only in-frame clones and lacks some. The sample includes 35,000 to 45,000 clones, about 72% of them seen just once. The sequenced sample consisted of PBMCs. The source is a man aged 30 to 39 in good health and CMV-seronegative.

The V gene is TRBV4-1, the J gene TRBJ2-5; weak D call: TRBD2 (5 bases). Trimming stripped 4 bases from V and 3 bases from J, with 12 bases between. CDR3 length: 14 amino acids. Germline assignment: CDR1 MGHRA and CDR2 YSYEKL. The CDR3 nucleotides read TGCGCCAGCAGCCCCTCCAGAGGGAAAGAGACCCAGTACTTC. The encoded protein is CASSPSRGKETQYF.

V and J are TRBV6-5 and TRBJ2-7; 7 bases map to TRBD1. Per the germline V gene, CDR1 is MNHEY and CDR2 is SVGAGI. The CDR3 is 14 amino acids. Trimming cost V 11 bases and J 2 bases; bases outside gene matches: 12. The CDR3 DNA sequence: TGTGCCGTGTCTCCTCGGACAGGAACCTACGAGCAGTACTTC. Its translation is CAVSPRTGTYEQYF.

This clone was seen a handful of times. The chain uses TRBV28 and TRBJ2-5, with TRBD1 matching over 9 bases. Trimming at V came to 5 bases and at J to 6 bases, leaving 13 bases not matched to a gene. CDR3 length: 16 amino acids. The germline V gene has CDR1 MDHEN and CDR2 SYDVKM. The CDR3 loop is CASSPQGAGDSKTQYF. CDR3 bases: TGTGCCAGCAGTCCACAGGGGGCGGGAGACTCTAAGACCCAGTACTTC.

The chain is built from TRBV4-1 and TRBJ1-1; D uncertain. Germline V lookup: CDR1 MGHRA, CDR2 YSYEKL. V was pared by 0 bases and J by 2 bases, with 10 bases between. This CDR3 is 15 amino acids long. The CDR3 protein is CASSQDARGNTEAFF. Written as DNA, the CDR3 is TGCGCCAGCAGCCAAGATGCCCGGGGAAACACTGAAGCTTTCTTT.

Note on this clone: The CDR3 does not close with the conserved phenylalanine or tryptophan, likely indicating a read error. This chain links TRBV10-3 with TRBJ2-4; 11 nucleotides match TRBD2. CDR1 ENHRY and CDR2 SYGVKD come from the germline V gene. Trimming at V came to 7 bases and at J to 0 bases, leaving 8 bases not matched to a gene. CDR3 length: 17 amino acids. Written as DNA, the CDR3 is TGTGCCATCAAACTCGGACTAGCGGGTCGAGCCAAAAACATTCAGTACCTC. As protein: CAIKLGLAGRAKNIQYL.

This clone was detected once. This chain joins TRBV7-2 and TRBJ2-1; D is unresolved. Germline V lookup: CDR1 SGHTA, CDR2 FQGNSA. V shed 6 bases and J shed 6 bases, with 12 bases lying between them. The CDR3 contains 13 residues. DNA for the CDR3: TGTGCCAGCAGTCGAACCCAGTCCAATGAGCAGTTCTTC. Translation: CASSRTQSNEQFF.

In its sample, this clone was seen a few times. The gene calls are TRBV7-8 and TRBJ1-1; no clear D. CDR1 is SGHVS, CDR2 FQNEAQ, per germline. This CDR3 has 14 residues. Trimming took 5 bases from V and 6 from J, leaving 16 bases between them. CDR3 bases: TGTGCCAGCAGCCAGGCAGGTGTGGGTGCTGAAGCTTTCTTT. This sequence encodes CASSQAGVGAEAFF.

The chain carries TRBV9 and TRBJ2-1, with 7 bases that match TRBD2. Per the germline V gene, CDR1 is SGDLS and CDR2 is YYNGEE. With 4 bases clipped from V and 8 bases from J, the junction kept 9 bases outside the gene matches. There are 14 residues in the CDR3. For the CDR3, the DNA is TGTGCCAGCAGCCTCCTCGGGGGGTTCGATGAGCAGTTCTTC. This codes for CASSLLGGFDEQFF.

The V call is TRBV6-6, the J call TRBJ2-7; D gene ambiguous. In germline, CDR1 is MNHNY, CDR2 SVGAGI (reference sequence). This CDR3 spans 13 amino acids. The V end lost 6 bases, the J end lost 0 bases, and 9 bases lay between the germline ends. CDR3 bases: TGTGCCAGCAGCTATACGCGCTCCTACGAGCAGTACTTC. Translating gives CASSYTRSYEQYF.

The rearrangement uses TRBV18 and TRBJ2-3; TRBD2 is a possible D gene (6 bases). Germline V gives CDR1 KGHSH, CDR2 LQKENI. Trimming shortened V by 6 bases and J by 2 bases, and 9 bases separated the two germline ends. The CDR3 consists of 13 residues. DNA of the CDR3: TGTGCCAGCTCCGGGACTCTCACAGATACGCAGTATTTT. This gives the protein CASSGTLTDTQYF.

V is TRBV28 and J is TRBJ2-1; maybe TRBD2 (5 bases). The CDR3 sequence is 17 residues long. CDR1 MDHEN and CDR2 SYDVKM come from the germline V gene. With 4 bases removed from V and 1 base from J, the gap between germline ends came to 17 bases. CDR3 residues: CASSSSGILNSYNEQFF. The CDR3, as DNA: TGTGCCAGCAGTTCCTCCGGGATACTAAATTCCTACAATGAGCAGTTCTTC.

The chain employs TRBV7-9 and TRBJ1-1; no firm D call. The ends were cut back, 0 bases at V and 8 bases at J, with 10 bases in the middle. This CDR3 has 13 amino acids. CDR1 and CDR2 from the germline V gene are SEHNR and FQNEAQ (reference sequence). The CDR3 loop reads CASSLAGRVEAFF. DNA of the CDR3: TGTGCCAGCAGCTTAGCGGGTCGGGTGGAAGCTTTCTTT.

As for this clone: This specimen includes other DNA sequences encoding the same CDR3. The CDR3 sequence is CASSSQTSSYEQYF. In DNA, the CDR3 is TGTGCCAGCAGCTCACAGACTAGCTCCTACGAGCAGTACTTC. The chain couples TRBV11-2 to TRBJ2-7, with a weak D call TRBD2 (6 bases). The germline V gene has CDR1 SGHAT and CDR2 FQNNGV. The CDR3 spans 14 residues. V lost 4 bases and J 0 bases, leaving 10 bases between the germline ends.

The chain is built from TRBV28 and TRBJ1-2; a weak D match, TRBD1 (6 bases). This CDR3 contains 14 residues. Per germline, CDR1 MDHEN and CDR2 SYDVKM. V gave up 5 bases and J gave up 7 bases, with 17 bases separating them. As DNA, the CDR3 is TGTGCCAGCAGTCCACCGGGAAGGGGGATTGGCTACACCTTC. This translates into CASSPPGRGIGYTF.

The rearrangement uses TRBV4-1 and TRBJ2-7, with a weak D call TRBD1 (6 bases). Between the trimmed V and J ends, which lost 0 bases and 2 bases, there was a span of 14 bases. Germline V lookup: CDR1 MGHRA, CDR2 YSYEKL. CDR3 length: 16 amino acids. CDR3 sequence: CASSQDPSGAPYEQYF. CDR3 DNA: TGCGCCAGCAGCCAAGATCCATCAGGGGCCCCCTACGAGCAGTACTTC.

This clone was counted only a few times. The same CDR3 can be traced to other DNA sequences in this sample. V gene TRBV4-2 combines with J gene TRBJ2-3; 7 bases are a match to TRBD2. The CDR3 covers 16 residues. The germline V gene has CDR1 LGHNA and CDR2 YNFKEQ. V was pared by 0 bases and J by 1 base, with 4 bases of the junction left unmatched. Written as DNA, the CDR3 is TGTGCCAGCAGCCAAGATGGTGCGGGGGGCACAGATACGCAGTATTTT. This gives the protein CASSQDGAGGTDTQYF.

The CDR3 spells CASSMRANYGYTF. The CDR3 nucleotides read TGTGCCAGTAGTATGAGGGCGAACTATGGCTACACCTTC. V is TRBV19 and J is TRBJ1-2; D remains ambiguous. The V end lost 3 bases, the J end lost 2 bases, and 7 bases lay between the germline ends. From germline, CDR1 is LNHDA and CDR2 SQIVND (reference sequence). This CDR3 region has 13 residues.

CDR3 protein: CASSDRDRNQPQHF. In DNA, the CDR3 is TGTGCCAGCAGTGACCGGGACAGGAATCAGCCCCAGCATTTT. The chain carries TRBV2 and TRBJ1-5; 8 bases are shared with TRBD1. The CDR3 is made up of 14 amino acids. Germline CDR1 SNHLY, CDR2 FYNNEI. Trimming cost V 3 bases and J 4 bases; bases outside gene matches: 2.

The chain joins TRBV7-2 to TRBJ2-5; no reliable D call. CDR1 SGHTA and CDR2 FQGNSA come from the germline V gene. Trimming took 0 bases from V and 5 from J, leaving 10 bases between them. The CDR3 runs 14 residues. Here the CDR3 reads CASSLAGYRETQYF. Written as DNA, the CDR3 is TGTGCCAGCAGCTTAGCGGGCTACCGGGAGACCCAGTACTTC.

V usage is TRBV9 and J usage is TRBJ2-1; TRBD2 might be the D (7 bases). Between the trimmed V and J ends, which lost 0 bases and 7 bases, there was a span of 20 bases. Germline CDR1 and CDR2: SGDLS and YYNGEE. The CDR3 spans 17 residues. The CDR3 nucleotides are TGTGCCAGCAGCGTAGGACCGTTAGGGGGGGCCCAAAATGAGCAGTTCTTC. It translates to CASSVGPLGGAQNEQFF.

The rearrangement uses TRBV28 and TRBJ1-2; possibly TRBD1 for D (5 bases). The CDR3 has 15 amino acids. Germline values: CDR1 MDHEN, CDR2 SYDVKM. Trimming removed 2 bases at V and 7 bases at J, with 17 bases between. The CDR3 bases are TGTGCCAGCAGTTTAGGGGGGGGACTCGATGGTGGCTACACCTTC. It encodes CASSLGGGLDGGYTF.

The V call is TRBV28, the J call TRBJ1-2; D remains ambiguous. V dropped 7 bases and J dropped 2 bases, with 14 bases sitting between them. The CDR3 consists of 14 residues. The V gene's germline CDR1 is MDHEN and CDR2 SYDVKM. CDR3 in amino acids: CASTTLGGNYGYTF. The CDR3 DNA sequence: TGTGCCAGCACCACCCTGGGAGGGAACTATGGCTACACCTTC.

The J gene is TRBJ1-1, the V gene TRBV13, with D perhaps matching TRBD1 (6 bases). The CDR3 spans 15 residues. Trimming shortened V by 4 bases and J by 2 bases, and 14 bases separated the two germline ends. Germline CDR1 is PRHDT and CDR2 is FYEKMQ (reference sequence). In nucleotides, the CDR3 is TGTGCCAGCAGCTCCCAGGGGAGGGCTAACACTGAAGCTTTCTTT. Amino acids: CASSSQGRANTEAFF. The entire variable domain, with the rest obtained from reference TRBV13 and TRBJ1-1, is as follows: AAGVIQSPRHLIKEKRETATLKCYPIPRHDTVYWYQQGPGQDPQFLISFYEKMQSDKGSIPDRFSAQQFSDYHSELNMSSLELGDSALYFCASSSQGRANTEAFFGQGTRLTVV.

V and J are TRBV7-2 and TRBJ1-1; tentative D call: TRBD1 (6 bases). V lost 2 bases and J lost 1, with 8 bases in between. The CDR3 sequence is 14 residues long. Germline V gene lookup returns CDR1 SGHTA and CDR2 FQGNSA. CDR3 region: CASSLNRANTEAFF. CDR3 coding DNA: TGTGCCAGCAGCTTAAACAGGGCGAACACTGAAGCTTTCTTT.

This rearrangement joins TRBV7-6 to TRBJ2-5; unclear D gene. The V gene's germline CDR1 is SGHVS and CDR2 FNYEAQ. This CDR3 has 14 amino acids. V was cut by 4 bases and J by 2 bases, with 11 bases left in between. The CDR3 DNA reads TGTGCCAGCAGCTCTGAATGGGCGCAAGAGACCCAGTACTTC. Its translation is CASSSEWAQETQYF.

This clone has just a few counts. CDR3 in DNA: TGTGCCAGCTCACCTGACATAATGAACACTGAAGCTTTCTTT. This sequence encodes CASSPDIMNTEAFF. The V gene is TRBV18, the J gene TRBJ1-1; no clear D gene. The V gene's germline CDR1 is KGHSH and CDR2 LQKENI. Trimming removed 3 bases from V and 0 bases from J, with 8 bases in between. The CDR3 loop spans 14 amino acids.

This clone appeared a few times. The CDR3 nucleotides are TGCAGCGTGGCGTGGGGGGGCGATTCACCCCTCCACTTT. Its protein is CSVAWGGDSPLHF. This chain connects TRBV29-1 to TRBJ1-6, with D perhaps TRBD1 (6 bases). CDR1 and CDR2 (germline): SQVTM, ANQGSEA. The CDR3 has 13 amino acids. The V end was cut by 6 bases, the J end by 8 bases, with 14 bases between.

The V gene is TRBV29-1, the J gene TRBJ2-2; D unclear. The CDR3 consists of 13 residues. V shed 4 bases and J shed 5 bases, with 11 bases lying between them. Per the germline V gene, CDR1 is SQVTM and CDR2 is ANQGSEA. CDR3 region: CSVGSSWTGELFF. The CDR3 bases are TGCAGCGTTGGTAGTAGTTGGACCGGGGAGCTGTTTTTT.

The chain recombines TRBV10-1 with TRBJ2-1; 9 positions match TRBD2. This CDR3 has 14 residues. Trimming took 6 bases from V and 9 from J; bases not matched to a gene: 9. The germline CDR1 and CDR2 sequences are WNHNN and SYGVQD (reference sequence). The CDR3 loop is CASSAAGGPGEQFF. CDR3 DNA sequence: TGCGCCAGCAGCGCGGCGGGGGGGCCTGGTGAGCAGTTCTTC.

Sample share makes this clone medium-sized. The rearrangement uses TRBV6-4 and TRBJ2-1; 10 nucleotides match TRBD2. The CDR3 consists of 15 residues. Germline V lookup: CDR1 MRHNA, CDR2 SNTAGT. J lost 6 bases, V lost 3 bases, and 5 bases had no gene match. The CDR3 spells CASSEEAGGFNEQFF. The CDR3 DNA follows: TGTGCCAGCAGTGAAGAAGCGGGAGGGTTCAATGAGCAGTTCTTC.